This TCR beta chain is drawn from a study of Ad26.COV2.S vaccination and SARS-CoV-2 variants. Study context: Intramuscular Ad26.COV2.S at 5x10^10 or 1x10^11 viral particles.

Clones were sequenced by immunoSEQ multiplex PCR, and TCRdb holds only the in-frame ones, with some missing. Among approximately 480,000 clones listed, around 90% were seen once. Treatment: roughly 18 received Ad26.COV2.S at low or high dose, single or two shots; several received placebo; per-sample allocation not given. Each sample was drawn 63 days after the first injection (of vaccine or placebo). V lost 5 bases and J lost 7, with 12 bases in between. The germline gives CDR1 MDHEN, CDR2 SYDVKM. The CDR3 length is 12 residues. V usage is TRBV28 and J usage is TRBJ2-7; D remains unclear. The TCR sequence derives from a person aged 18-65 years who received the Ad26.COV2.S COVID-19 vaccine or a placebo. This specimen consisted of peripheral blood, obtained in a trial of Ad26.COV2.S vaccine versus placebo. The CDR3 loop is CASSLKLWEQYF. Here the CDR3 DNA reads TGTGCCAGCAGTCTCAAACTTTGGGAGCAGTACTTC.